This T cell receptor beta chain originates from a study of blood T cell repertoires in COVID-19 (dated by TCRdb to the early 2020s). With respect to the entire study: Samples covering the acute and convalescent phases of COVID-19 were provided by collaborators in the United States, Italy and Spain. The material from the prospective study consisted of cDNA or gDNA derived from T cells, B-cell-depleted T cells, or PBMCs. Deeply sampled blood TCRbeta repertoires from subjects exposed to, actively infected with, or recovered from COVID-19 were included in the dataset. A freely available public database, intended as a resource for researchers studying the immune response to SARS-CoV-2, is where the repertoires were released. The samples were drawn from two sources: the first 160 participants of the ongoing ImmuneRACE study, and over 1,000 subjects contributed by 6 global collaborators. A de-identified subject ID, COVID-19 status, age in years and sex were almost always included in the sample metadata. Where HLA class I and class II types were available, the types were taken from metadata supplied by the sample provider, not from assay-based typing. The investigation overall reported the following: The quantity of clinical and demographic metadata differed by source and by participant and was supplied without curation.

About this clone: It lacks a known antigen. Nothing much larger sits one base from this clone, and base qualities are not available.

Collaborating institutions collected whole blood in K2EDTA tubes following their own protocols. For TCRbeta analysis, collaborators shipped samples as frozen whole blood, isolated PBMCs, or DNA extracted from either of those sample types. TCRbeta CDR3 regions were amplified from genomic DNA by means of the immunoSEQ Assay, a bias-controlled multiplex PCR. For the original study's pipeline: Within the assay, amplification of reference gene primers was used to estimate how many nucleated cells each sample contained. To quantify the absolute abundance of each unique TCRbeta CDR3 rearrangement, sequence reads were collapsed and filtered. For each sample, productive Simpson clonality was calculated as the square root of Simpson's diversity index across productive rearrangements. TCRdb limited this immuneACCESS table to in-frame rearrangements with V and J called. A share of clones is missing; checked studies link under half to unresolved V genes, and the rest is unexplained. Clone size and the V and J calls come from that table; the DNA yielded D and trimming. The sample table records some 150,000 clones; more than 65% of these occur just once. The ten largest make up 8% of the sample.

Deletion took 0 bases off V and 3 bases off J, with a span of 6 bases between the germline ends. The CDR3 numbers 14 residues from cysteine through phenylalanine. The sequence is cut down to CDR3 DNA, 42 bases in frame from base 1. According to the germline V gene, CDR1 reads SGDLS and CDR2 reads YYNGEE. Sequencing was done on a sample of peripheral blood. This TCR was recovered from a human donor in a cohort sampled during active COVID-19. The chain uses TRBV9 and TRBJ2-2; no D gene is confidently identified. The CDR3 in this case is CASSVVVDTGELFF. The DNA sequence is TGTGCCAGCAGCGTAGTGGTAGACACCGGGGAGCTGTTTTTT.